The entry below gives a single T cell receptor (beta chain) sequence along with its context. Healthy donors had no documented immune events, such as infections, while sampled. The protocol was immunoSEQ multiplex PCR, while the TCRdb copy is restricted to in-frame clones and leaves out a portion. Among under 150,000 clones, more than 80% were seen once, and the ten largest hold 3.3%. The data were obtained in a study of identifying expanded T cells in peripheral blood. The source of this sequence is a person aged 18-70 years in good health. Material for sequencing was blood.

Here the CDR3 reads CASSTGTGWYGYTF. The DNA of the CDR3 is TGTGCCAGCAGCACCGGGACAGGGTGGTATGGCTACACCTTC. The gene calls are TRBV27 and TRBJ1-2; 9 bases fit TRBD1. J lost 5 bases, V lost 6 bases, and 7 bases had no gene match. Germline V gene sequence: CDR1 MNHEY, CDR2 SMNVEV (reference sequence). The CDR3 is 14 amino acids.